One and the same sample provided the 7 T cell receptor beta chains below, sequenced in a study of T cells after yellow fever vaccination. Via MiXCR, TCRdb re-called the 5' RACE reads, giving one row per CDR3 protein. There are roughly 500,000 distinct CDR3 sequences in the sample; 15% to 20% occur only once, and around an eighth lies in the top ten. Sample: PBMCs, taken 15 days after the yellow fever booster vaccination. These receptor sequences come from a man aged 30 to 45 who received the YFV17D yellow fever vaccine.

The rearrangement joins TRBV6-5 to TRBJ2-7, with 10 bases matching TRBD1. V dropped 2 bases and J dropped 5; count of bases not matched to a gene: 6. From germline, CDR1 is MNHEY and CDR2 SVGAGI. The CDR3 has 15 amino acids. The CDR3 is CASSYGTGDRDEQYF. The CDR3 DNA follows: TGTGCCAGCAGTTACGGGACAGGGGATAGGGACGAGCAGTACTTC.

The rearrangement links TRBV6-6 to TRBJ2-4, with 7 bases identical to TRBD1. CDR3 length: 13 amino acids. Trimming removed 6 bases from V and 6 bases from J; junction bases left unmatched: 5. CDR1 and CDR2 from the germline V gene are MNHNY and SVGAGI (reference sequence). The CDR3 sequence: CASRGQAGNIQYF. The CDR3 DNA sequence: TGTGCCAGCAGAGGACAGGCGGGAAACATTCAGTACTTC.

The rearrangement links TRBV10-3 to TRBJ2-2; D could derive from TRBD1 or TRBD2 (5 bases each). The CDR3 has 15 residues. Germline lookup yields CDR1 ENHRY and CDR2 SYGVKD. The germline V and J ends were trimmed by 2 bases and 3 bases, with 10 bases remaining between them. This CDR3 reads CAISEHRGDTGELFF. The CDR3 region has the DNA TGTGCCATCAGTGAGCATAGGGGAGACACCGGGGAGCTGTTTTTT.

The V gene is TRBV7-2, the J gene TRBJ2-7; 9 bases are a match to TRBD2. Germline-derived CDR1 and CDR2 are SGHTA and FQGNSA. J lost 6 bases, V lost 6 bases, and 12 bases had no gene match. The CDR3 runs 15 residues. CDR3 residues: CASRPTSGSTGEQYF. As DNA, the CDR3 is TGTGCCAGCAGACCGACTAGCGGATCCACGGGCGAGCAGTACTTC.

This rearrangement joins TRBV6-2 or TRBV6-3 to TRBJ2-1; a weak D match, TRBD2 (5 bases). This CDR3 is built from 15 residues. Germline V gene data show CDR1 as MNHEY and CDR2 as SVGEGT. V was clipped by 5 bases and J by 5 bases, with 16 bases between them. This chain's CDR3 is CASSNEGRAHNEQFF. The CDR3, as DNA: TGTGCCAGCAGTAACGAGGGCCGGGCCCACAATGAGCAGTTCTTC.

The gene calls are TRBV20-1 and TRBJ2-4; 9 nucleotides align to TRBD2. This CDR3 has 15 residues. Losses at the gene ends were 5 bases for V and 4 bases for J; bases not matched to a gene: 9. Per germline, CDR1 DFQATT and CDR2 SNEGSKA (reference sequence). The CDR3 region has the DNA TGCAGTGCTCCTTCTAGCGGGATTTTTAAAAACATTCAGTACTTC. Amino acid sequence: CSAPSSGIFKNIQYF.

This clonotype has just a few counts. This sequence joins TRBV4-2 and TRBJ2-7; 10 bases are a match to TRBD2. The V segment lost 0 bases and the J segment 7 bases; nucleotides outside the gene matches: 18. This CDR3 has 19 residues. CDR1 LGHNA and CDR2 YNFKEQ come from the germline V gene. For the CDR3, the DNA is TGTGCCAGCAGCCAAGAAGGTGGATCGTTGCTAGCGGGAGTAGGGGAGCAGTACTTC. The encoded protein is CASSQEGGSLLAGVGEQYF.